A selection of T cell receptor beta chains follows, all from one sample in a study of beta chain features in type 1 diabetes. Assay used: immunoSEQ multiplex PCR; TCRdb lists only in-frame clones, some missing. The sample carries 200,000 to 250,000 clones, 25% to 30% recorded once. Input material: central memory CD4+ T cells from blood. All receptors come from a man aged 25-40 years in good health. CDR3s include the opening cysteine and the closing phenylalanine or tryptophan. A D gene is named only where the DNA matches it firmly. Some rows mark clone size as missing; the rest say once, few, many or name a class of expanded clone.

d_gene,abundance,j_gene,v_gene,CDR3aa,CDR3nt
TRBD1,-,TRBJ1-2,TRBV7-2,CASSLTGDGYTF,TGTGCCAGCAGCCTAACAGGGGATGGCTACACCTTC
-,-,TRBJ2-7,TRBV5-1,CASSLMREEQYF,TGCGCCAGCAGCTTGATGCGGGAAGAGCAGTACTTC
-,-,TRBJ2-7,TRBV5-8,CASSVIRDREQYF,TGTGCCAGCAGCGTTATAAGGGATAGGGAGCAGTACTTC
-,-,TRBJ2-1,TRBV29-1,CSVAGRGGVSSYNEQFF,TGCAGCGTTGCGGGGAGAGGAGGTGTGAGCTCCTACAATGAGCAGTTCTTC
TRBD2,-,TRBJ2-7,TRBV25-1,CASSVGGLAAYEQYF,TGTGCCAGCAGTGTAGGGGGACTAGCAGCCTACGAGCAGTACTTC
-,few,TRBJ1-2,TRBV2,CASSPANYGYTF,TGTGCCAGCAGTCCTGCTAACTATGGCTACACCTTC
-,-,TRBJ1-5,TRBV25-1,CASSRDNSNQPQHF,TGTGCCAGCAGCCGGGACAATAGCAATCAGCCCCAGCATTTT
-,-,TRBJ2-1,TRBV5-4,CASSSPFGGISYNEQFF,TGTGCCAGCAGCTCTCCATTCGGCGGGATCTCCTACAATGAGCAGTTCTTC
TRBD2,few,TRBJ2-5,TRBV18,CASSPTSGRFQETQYF,TGTGCCAGCTCACCCACTAGCGGGAGGTTCCAAGAGACCCAGTACTTC
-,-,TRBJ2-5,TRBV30,CAWRYLETQYF,TGTGCCTGGAGGTACCTGGAGACCCAGTACTTC
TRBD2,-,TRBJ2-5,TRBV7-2,CASGLAGPGGKTQYF,TGTGCCAGCGGACTAGCGGGCCCCGGCGGAAAGACCCAGTACTTC
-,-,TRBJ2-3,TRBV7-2,CASSLAHTQYF,TGTGCCAGCAGCTTAGCCCATACGCAGTATTTT
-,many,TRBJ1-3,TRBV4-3,CASSQGALSGNTIYF,TGCGCCAGCAGCCAAGGGGCCCTCTCTGGAAACACCATATATTTT